The 30 T cell receptor beta chains below were found in one sample sequenced in a study of blood T cell repertoires in COVID-19. TCRdb's copy holds only in-frame clones and misses some; the assay was immunoSEQ multiplex PCR. The profile shows around 170,000 clones, around 89% of them singletons. The sample comprised peripheral blood. These receptors all stem from a woman aged 25-40 years with acute or convalescent COVID-19.

This chain links TRBV5-1 with TRBJ1-2; D call uncertain. Germline V gene lookup returns CDR1 SGHRS and CDR2 YFSETQ. V gave up 4 bases and J gave up 4 bases, with 14 bases separating them. This CDR3 region has 14 residues. The CDR3 DNA sequence: TGCGCCAGCAGCGAGGACCCGGCGGGCTATGGCTACACCTTC. It codes for CASSEDPAGYGYTF.

This chain links TRBV3-1 (or the pseudogene TRBV3-2) with TRBJ1-2, with D unresolved. Germline CDR1 LGHDT, CDR2 YNNKEL (reference sequence). Trimming cost V 0 bases and J 8 bases, with 10 bases left between them. The CDR3 is made up of 13 amino acids. The CDR3 region is CASSQDSLSGYTF. CDR3 DNA sequence: TGTGCCAGCAGCCAAGATTCTTTAAGCGGCTACACCTTC.

The V gene is TRBV5-1, the J gene TRBJ2-5; 8 positions match TRBD2. The CDR3 contains 14 residues. Germline CDR1 reads SGHRS; CDR2 reads YFSETQ. The junction had 7 bases not matched to a gene; V was cut back by 5 bases and J by 4 bases. The CDR3 is CASSPAGGSETQYF. The CDR3 nucleotides are TGCGCCAGCAGTCCGGCGGGGGGATCAGAGACCCAGTACTTC.

The rearrangement uses TRBV27 and TRBJ1-6, with D tentatively TRBD1 (6 bases). This CDR3 contains 17 residues. Germline V gene lookup returns CDR1 MNHEY and CDR2 SMNVEV (reference sequence). V lost 7 bases and J lost 9, with 25 bases in between. CDR3 amino acids: CASMGGQVGAHFSPLHF. Here the CDR3 DNA reads TGTGCCAGCATGGGGGGGCAGGTTGGAGCCCATTTTTCACCCCTCCACTTT.

In the case of this clone: The sample has other DNA sequences that encode this CDR3 too. The chain has TRBV5-1 and TRBJ2-1, with 11 positions matching TRBD1. The CDR3 is 14 amino acids. Germline V gene sequence: CDR1 SGHRS, CDR2 YFSETQ. With 0 bases clipped from V and 8 bases from J, the junction kept 1 base outside the gene matches. The CDR3 reads CASSLGGQGDEQFF. The CDR3 DNA reads as TGCGCCAGCAGCTTGGGGGGACAGGGGGATGAGCAGTTCTTC.

The chain recombines TRBV7-7 with TRBJ2-1; a possible D gene is TRBD2 (6 bases). The CDR3 has 15 amino acids. CDR1 SSHAT and CDR2 FNYEAQ come from the germline V gene (reference sequence). CDR3 sequence reads: CASALDSGTYNEQFF. Written as DNA, the CDR3 is TGTGCTAGCGCCCTAGATAGCGGAACCTACAATGAGCAGTTCTTC.

The chain recombines TRBV15 with TRBJ1-4; 10 bases fit TRBD1. The V segment lost 0 bases and the J segment 6 bases; nucleotides outside the gene matches: 4. The CDR3 sequence is 16 residues long. Looked up from germline, CDR1 is LNHNV and CDR2 is YYDKDF (reference sequence). In nucleotides, the CDR3 is TGTGCCACCAGCAGAGATTTGGGGACAGGGGATGAAAAACTGTTTTTT. This encodes CATSRDLGTGDEKLFF.

This chain connects TRBV5-1 to TRBJ2-7; weak D call: TRBD2 (5 bases). CDR1 and CDR2 (germline): SGHRS, YFSETQ. The CDR3 has 15 residues. V was trimmed by 2 bases and J by 2 bases, leaving 14 bases between them. The CDR3 protein is CASSLRPEATYEQYF. Written as DNA, the CDR3 is TGCGCCAGCAGCTTAAGACCGGAGGCGACCTACGAGCAGTACTTC. Full variable domain (outside the CDR3, taken from reference TRBV5-1 and TRBJ2-7): KAGVTQTPRYLIKTRGQQVTLSCSPISGHRSVSWYQQTPGQGLQFLFEYFSETQRNKGNFPGRFSGRQFSNSRSEMNVSTLELGDSALYLCASSLRPEATYEQYFGPGTRLTVT.

This clone has a single count. The genes are TRBV7-9 and TRBJ1-5; 9 bases agree with TRBD1. The CDR3 is made up of 15 amino acids. CDR1 and CDR2 (germline): SEHNR, FQNEAQ (reference sequence). Trimming took 5 bases from V and 2 from J; bases not matched to a gene: 4. The CDR3 spells CASSQGQGGNQPQHF. CDR3 coding DNA: TGTGCCAGCAGCCAGGGACAGGGTGGCAATCAGCCCCAGCATTTT.

This chain connects TRBV3-1 (or the pseudogene TRBV3-2) to TRBJ2-5; TRBD2 matches at 13 bases. The germline CDR1 and CDR2 sequences are LGHDT and YNNKEL (reference sequence). V shed 6 bases, J shed 2 bases, and the junction held 3 bases outside the gene matches. This CDR3 has 15 residues. This CDR3 is CASSRGLAGQETQYF. The CDR3 nucleotides read TGTGCCAGCAGTCGGGGACTAGCGGGGCAAGAGACCCAGTACTTC.

J is TRBJ1-1 and V is TRBV6-1, with D hard to call. In germline, CDR1 is MNHNS, CDR2 SASEGT. The CDR3 covers 13 residues. Trimming took 3 bases from V and 1 from J, leaving 6 bases between them. The CDR3 DNA sequence: TGTGCCAGCAGTGATACGGGGAACACTGAAGCTTTCTTT. It codes for CASSDTGNTEAFF.

Comment on this clone: This same CDR3 is encoded by further DNA sequences in the sample. The V and J genes are TRBV5-1 and TRBJ2-7; TRBD2 aligns across 8 bases. In germline, CDR1 is SGHRS, CDR2 YFSETQ. The CDR3 extends over 14 amino acids. V lost 4 bases to trimming and J lost 6 bases; unmatched junction nucleotides: 9. This chain's CDR3 is CASSTGGPSGEQYF. The CDR3 DNA is TGCGCCAGCAGCACGGGAGGGCCGTCGGGCGAGCAGTACTTC.

The chain couples TRBV18 to TRBJ2-7; TRBD1 matches at 8 bases. V dropped 3 bases and J dropped 5; count of bases not matched to a gene: 12. The CDR3 totals 16 residues. Germline CDR1 KGHSH, CDR2 LQKENI. The CDR3 sequence is CASSPRRIGQGDEQYF. The CDR3 nucleotides are TGTGCCAGCTCACCGCGTCGTATAGGACAGGGAGACGAGCAGTACTTC.

The chain recombines TRBV7-6 with TRBJ2-2; a weak D match, TRBD2 (6 bases). V was shortened by 0 bases and J by 8 bases, with 13 bases between the two germline ends. The germline V gene encodes CDR1 SGHVS and CDR2 FNYEAQ. The CDR3 loop spans 15 amino acids. CDR3 region: CASSLAGGQEGELFF. The CDR3 DNA reads as TGTGCCAGCAGCTTAGCAGGAGGGCAGGAGGGGGAGCTGTTTTTT.

This clone was seen a few times. The rearrangement uses TRBV2 and TRBJ1-5, with D unclear. V lost 2 bases and J lost 4, with 9 bases in between. This CDR3 is 14 amino acids long. CDR1 SNHLY and CDR2 FYNNEI come from the germline V gene. CDR3 amino acids: CASSEWGGNQPQHF. CDR3 bases: TGTGCCAGCAGTGAATGGGGAGGAAATCAGCCCCAGCATTTT.

This clone appeared a single time. This chain connects TRBV15 to TRBJ2-6, with TRBD1 matching over 7 bases. CDR3 length: 13 residues. J lost 10 bases, V lost 9 bases, and 9 bases had no gene match. Per the germline V gene, CDR1 is LNHNV and CDR2 is YYDKDF (reference sequence). The CDR3 protein is CATTDRDSNVLTF. Here the CDR3 DNA reads TGTGCCACTACGGACCGGGACAGTAACGTCCTGACTTTC.

The chain carries TRBV27 and TRBJ2-7; 7 positions agree with TRBD2. V trimming: 5 bases; J trimming: 6 bases; junction bases outside the gene matches: 16. The CDR3 length is 16 residues. In germline, CDR1 is MNHEY, CDR2 SMNVEV (reference sequence). DNA of the CDR3: TGTGCCAGCAGTCCCAAGGTTAGCGGGTGGACCCTCGAGCAGTACTTC. Its translation: CASSPKVSGWTLEQYF.

This chain uses TRBV5-6 with TRBJ2-3; the D is unclear. The germline gives CDR1 SGHDT, CDR2 YYEEEE. The CDR3 runs 14 residues. V was clipped by 4 bases and J by 2 bases, with 11 bases between them. This chain's CDR3 is CASSGALVTDTQYF. The CDR3 nucleotides are TGTGCCAGCAGCGGAGCTTTGGTCACAGATACGCAGTATTTT.

This sequence joins TRBV15 and TRBJ2-2; 7 nucleotides line up with TRBD2. Germline V lookup: CDR1 LNHNV, CDR2 YYDKDF (reference sequence). The CDR3 covers 13 residues. V dropped 0 bases and J dropped 9; count of bases not matched to a gene: 1. CDR3 sequence reads: CATSRDGTRELFF. CDR3 nucleotides: TGTGCCACCAGCAGAGACGGGACTAGGGAGCTGTTTTTT.

V and J are TRBV27 and TRBJ2-7; D is unresolved. The germline CDR1 and CDR2 sequences are MNHEY and SMNVEV (reference sequence). V lost 6 bases and J lost 3, with 12 bases in between. The CDR3 totals 13 residues. In DNA, the CDR3 is TGTGCCAGCAGCCCCGACGGAGACTACGAGCAGTACTTC. Translating it yields CASSPDGDYEQYF.

The chain recombines TRBV7-9 with TRBJ1-4; perhaps TRBD1 as D (6 bases). Germline V CDR1 and CDR2: SEHNR, FQNEAQ (reference sequence). This CDR3 is 15 amino acids long. Trimming left V 4 bases short and J 7 bases short, with 16 bases between. This chain's CDR3 is CASSSDRDMGEKLFF. Written as DNA, the CDR3 is TGTGCCAGCAGCTCCGATCGGGACATGGGTGAAAAACTGTTTTTT.

The gene calls are TRBV5-1 and TRBJ2-1; TRBD2 matches at 10 bases. The germline gives CDR1 SGHRS, CDR2 YFSETQ. The V gene end was trimmed by 0 bases and the J gene end by 12 bases; junction bases not matched to a gene: 15. This CDR3 spans 17 amino acids. The CDR3 region is CASSLGSGLAAGRGQFF. DNA of the CDR3: TGCGCCAGCAGCTTGGGGTCAGGACTAGCGGCCGGAAGAGGGCAGTTCTTC.

V and J are TRBV27 and TRBJ2-5; 12 bases line up with TRBD2. V shed 5 bases and J 5 bases; nucleotides not matched to a gene: 6. This CDR3 region has 15 residues. Germline values: CDR1 MNHEY, CDR2 SMNVEV (reference sequence). In DNA form, the CDR3 reads TGTGCCAGCAGTCTAGCGGGAGGGCCGTGGGAGACCCAGTACTTC. Translating it yields CASSLAGGPWETQYF.

The chain employs TRBV6-5 and TRBJ2-1; D gene uncertain. This CDR3 region has 12 residues. In germline, CDR1 is MNHEY, CDR2 SVGAGI. V was pared by 8 bases and J by 7 bases, with 12 bases between. The CDR3 sequence is CASSSRNNEQFF. As DNA, the CDR3 is TGTGCCAGCTCCTCCCGTAATAATGAGCAGTTCTTC.

The V and J genes are TRBV28 and TRBJ1-5, with 9 bases lining up with TRBD1. CDR3 size: 13 residues. J gave up 3 bases and V 10 bases, and 4 bases lay outside the gene matches. Germline V lookup: CDR1 MDHEN, CDR2 SYDVKM. The CDR3 sequence is CATGTGFNQPQHF. The CDR3, as DNA: TGTGCCACGGGGACAGGGTTCAATCAGCCCCAGCATTTT.

J is TRBJ2-7 and V is TRBV5-4; weak D call: TRBD2 (5 bases). Germline V gene data show CDR1 as SGHNT and CDR2 as YYREEE (reference sequence). This CDR3 spans 15 amino acids. V shed 5 bases and J shed 5 bases, with 20 bases lying between them. Here the CDR3 reads CASRSGTTGQDEQYF. CDR3 sequence (DNA): TGTGCCAGCAGGTCGGGAACGACTGGTCAGGACGAGCAGTACTTC.

The chain uses TRBV13 and TRBJ2-5, with 10 nucleotides matching TRBD1. In germline, CDR1 is PRHDT, CDR2 FYEKMQ (reference sequence). The CDR3 spans 15 residues. V lost 4 bases and J lost 5; bases outside the gene matches: 7. The CDR3 nucleotides are TGTGCCAGCAGCTCGGACAGGGGGATGATTGAGACCCAGTACTTC. Its translation is CASSSDRGMIETQYF.

This clone was detected once. The V and J genes are TRBV18 and TRBJ2-3; D is undetermined. V was pared by 3 bases and J by 1 base, with 11 bases between. There are 15 residues in the CDR3. Germline CDR1 and CDR2: KGHSH and LQKENI. CDR3 region: CASSPRRVGTDTQYF. The CDR3 nucleotides read TGTGCCAGCTCACCGAGACGGGTCGGCACAGATACGCAGTATTTT.

The chain links TRBV10-3 to TRBJ1-6; no reliable D call. Between the trimmed V and J ends, which lost 0 bases and 11 bases, there was a span of 8 bases. The CDR3 is made up of 13 amino acids. Per germline, CDR1 ENHRY and CDR2 SYGVKD. The CDR3 spells CAISESWRTPLHF. As DNA, the CDR3 is TGTGCCATCAGTGAGTCATGGAGAACACCCCTCCACTTT.

With respect to this clone: A junction boundary mismatches the germline segment, possibly from a read error. The chain has TRBV7-7 and TRBJ2-1; D is perhaps TRBD2 (6 bases). Germline V gene lookup returns CDR1 SSHAT and CDR2 FNYEAQ (reference sequence). The CDR3 extends over 15 amino acids. Written as DNA, the CDR3 is TGTGCTAGCAGCTTAGCTTTTGGAGGGTACAATGAGCAGTTCTTC. Amino acid sequence: CASSLAFGGYNEQFF.